This TCR beta chain was obtained from a study of post-analysis software for immune sequencing data. Whole-study context: The cohort encompassed relapsing-remitting, secondary progressive and progressive-relapsing multiple sclerosis disease courses.

Unique molecular identifiers tagged the TCR beta cDNA libraries. Roughly 500,000 cDNA molecules were obtained per 1 to 10 million input T cells. TCRdb re-called the PCR reads through MiXCR, storing one row per CDR3 protein. The sample carries hundreds of thousands of distinct CDR3 sequences, approximately 59% recorded once. On this clonotype itself: What it recognizes is unknown.

Study-level findings and limits: Strong co-clustering by F measure was evident for samples that had been prepared in the same batch. There was significantly lower normalized Chao1 diversity in multiple sclerosis patients than in controls. About five TRBV segments, including TRBV5-6, TRBV5-1 and TRBV20-1, were more frequent in patients than controls.

Germline CDR1 KGHDR, CDR2 SFDVKD. V was clipped by 5 bases and J by 4 bases; unmatched bases: 7. The CDR3 extends over 15 amino acids. The chain links TRBV24-1 to TRBJ2-3; 8 nucleotides align to TRBD1. Source material: blood. This clonotype was sampled from a girl aged 2 to 9 with multiple sclerosis. The DNA for the CDR3 is TGTGCCACCAGTGGTGACAGGGGTTGGTCAGATACGCAGTATTTT. Translated: CATSGDRGWSDTQYF.